This paragraph reports one T cell receptor beta chain. No DNA is given; TCRdb re-called the 5' RACE reads and lists each CDR3 protein once. The sample table sets out about 460,000 distinct CDR3 sequences. This entry comes from a study of T cells expressing NK-cell markers. Across the study: TCR beta repertoires came from sorted CD3+CD56+NKG2C+, CD3+CD56+NKG2C- and CD3+CD56-NKG2C+ T cells.

The length of the CDR3 is 17 residues. The chain carries TRBV12-3 or TRBV12-4 and TRBJ2-5; TCRdb's assignment of TRBD1 cannot be checked, as there is no DNA. What was sequenced was blood T cells: a sorted CD56 or NKG2C T cell subset, CD4+ or CD8+ T cells, or bulk PBMC T cells (not recorded which). The clonotype was recovered from a woman aged 45-60 years in good health. CDR3 protein: CASSLGGFPGGQETQYF.